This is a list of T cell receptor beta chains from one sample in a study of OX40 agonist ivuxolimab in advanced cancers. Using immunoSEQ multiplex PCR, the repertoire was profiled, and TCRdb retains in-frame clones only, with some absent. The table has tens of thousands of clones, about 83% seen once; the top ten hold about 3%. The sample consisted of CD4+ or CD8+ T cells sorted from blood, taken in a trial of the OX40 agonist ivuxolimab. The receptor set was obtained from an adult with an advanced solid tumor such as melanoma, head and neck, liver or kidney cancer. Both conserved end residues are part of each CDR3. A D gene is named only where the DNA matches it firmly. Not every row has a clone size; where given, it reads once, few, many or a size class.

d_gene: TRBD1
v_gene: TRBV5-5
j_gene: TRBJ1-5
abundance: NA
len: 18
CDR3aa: CASSLGDRGRGGNQPQHF
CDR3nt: TGTGCCAGCAGCTTAGGAGACAGGGGGCGCGGGGGCAATCAGCCCCAGCATTTT

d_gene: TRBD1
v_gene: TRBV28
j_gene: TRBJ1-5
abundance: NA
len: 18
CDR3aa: CASSFATGGGDSNQPQHF
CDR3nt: TGTGCCAGCAGTTTCGCGACAGGGGGCGGAGATAGCAATCAGCCCCAGCATTTT

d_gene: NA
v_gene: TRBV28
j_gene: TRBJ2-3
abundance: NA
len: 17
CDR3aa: CASSPRPGQPRTDTQYF
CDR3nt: TGTGCCAGCAGTCCTCGGCCGGGACAACCAAGAACAGATACGCAGTATTTT

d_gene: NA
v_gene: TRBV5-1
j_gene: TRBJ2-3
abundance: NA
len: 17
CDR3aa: CASSLAVGDASTDTQYF
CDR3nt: TGCGCCAGCAGCTTGGCGGTTGGGGATGCTAGCACAGATACGCAGTATTTT

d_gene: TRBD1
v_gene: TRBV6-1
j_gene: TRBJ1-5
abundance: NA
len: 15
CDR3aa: CASSASQGGNQPQHF
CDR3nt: TGTGCCAGCAGTGCCTCTCAGGGGGGCAATCAGCCCCAGCATTTT

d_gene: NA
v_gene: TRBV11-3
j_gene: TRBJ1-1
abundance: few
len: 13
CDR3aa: CASSPPVLTWAFF
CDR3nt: TGTGCCAGCAGCCCCCCGGTCCTTACGTGGGCTTTCTTT

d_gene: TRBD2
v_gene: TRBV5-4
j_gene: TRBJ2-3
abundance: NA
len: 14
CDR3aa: CASSSGGAGDTQYF
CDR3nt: TGTGCCAGCAGCTCCGGGGGGGCGGGGGATACGCAGTATTTT

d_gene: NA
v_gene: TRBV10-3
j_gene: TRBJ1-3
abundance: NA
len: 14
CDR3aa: CAISEGGVGNTIYF
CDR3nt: TGTGCCATCAGTGAGGGGGGCGTTGGAAACACCATATATTTT

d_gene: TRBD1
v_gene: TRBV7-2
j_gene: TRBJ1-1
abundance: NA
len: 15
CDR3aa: CASSPRQGAPTEAFF
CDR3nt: TGTGCCAGCAGCCCGAGACAGGGGGCGCCCACTGAAGCTTTCTTT

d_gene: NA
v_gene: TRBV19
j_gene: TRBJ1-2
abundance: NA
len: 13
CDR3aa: CASTSGRGWGYTF
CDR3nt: TGTGCCAGTACCAGCGGGAGGGGTTGGGGCTACACCTTC

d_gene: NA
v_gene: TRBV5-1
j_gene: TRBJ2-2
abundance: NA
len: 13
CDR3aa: CASSLQGHGELFF
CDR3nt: TGCGCCAGCAGCTTGCAGGGCCACGGGGAGCTGTTTTTT

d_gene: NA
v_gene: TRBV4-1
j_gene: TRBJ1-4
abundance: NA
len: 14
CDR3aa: CASSQVEKVRKLFF
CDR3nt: TGCGCCAGCAGCCAAGTTGAGAAGGTACGAAAACTGTTTTTT

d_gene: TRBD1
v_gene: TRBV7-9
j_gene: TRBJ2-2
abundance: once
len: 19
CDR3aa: CASSLLRVRAGGTTGELFF
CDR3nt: TGTGCCAGCAGCTTACTTCGCGTTCGGGCAGGGGGCACTACCGGGGAGCTGTTTTTT

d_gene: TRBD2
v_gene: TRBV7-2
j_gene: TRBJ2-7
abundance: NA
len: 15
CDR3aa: CASSLGGAPTYEQYF
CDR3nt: TGTGCCAGCAGCCTCGGGGGGGCTCCCACCTACGAGCAGTACTTC

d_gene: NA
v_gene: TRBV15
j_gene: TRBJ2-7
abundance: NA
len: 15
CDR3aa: CATSSRQASSYEQYF
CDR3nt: TGTGCCACCAGCAGTAGACAGGCCAGCTCCTACGAGCAGTACTTC

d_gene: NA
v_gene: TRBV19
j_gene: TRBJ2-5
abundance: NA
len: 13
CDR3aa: CASSKRWQETQYF
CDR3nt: TGTGCCAGTAGTAAGCGGTGGCAAGAGACCCAGTACTTC

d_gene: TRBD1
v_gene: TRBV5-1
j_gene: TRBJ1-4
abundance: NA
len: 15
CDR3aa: CASSQTGGNPEKLFF
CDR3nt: TGCGCCAGCAGCCAGACAGGGGGGAATCCTGAAAAACTGTTTTTT

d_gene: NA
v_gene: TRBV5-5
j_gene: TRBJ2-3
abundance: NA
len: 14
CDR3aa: CASSFGGTMDTQYF
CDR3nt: TGTGCCAGCAGCTTTGGGGGGACCATGGATACGCAGTATTTT

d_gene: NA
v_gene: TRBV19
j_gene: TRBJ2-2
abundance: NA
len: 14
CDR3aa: CASEGSPDTGELFF
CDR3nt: TGTGCCAGTGAGGGGTCACCGGACACCGGGGAGCTGTTTTTT

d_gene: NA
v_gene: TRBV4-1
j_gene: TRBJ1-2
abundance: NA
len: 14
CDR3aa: CASSPLSLAYGYTF
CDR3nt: TGCGCCAGCAGCCCCCTCTCGCTAGCCTATGGCTACACCTTC

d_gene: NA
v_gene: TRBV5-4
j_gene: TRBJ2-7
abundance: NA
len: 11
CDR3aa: CASSFLYEQYF
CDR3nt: TGTGCCAGCAGCTTCCTCTACGAGCAGTACTTC

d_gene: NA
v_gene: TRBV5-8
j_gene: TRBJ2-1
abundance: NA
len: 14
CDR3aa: CASSPFGGHNEQFF
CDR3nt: TGTGCCAGCAGCCCCTTCGGGGGGCACAATGAGCAGTTCTTC

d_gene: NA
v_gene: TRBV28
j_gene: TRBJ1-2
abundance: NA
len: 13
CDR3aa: CASSINRDGGYTF
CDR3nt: TGTGCCAGCAGCATCAACAGGGATGGCGGCTACACCTTC

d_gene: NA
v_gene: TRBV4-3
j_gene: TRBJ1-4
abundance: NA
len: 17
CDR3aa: CASSQDRNPGANEKLFF
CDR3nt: TGCGCCAGCAGCCAAGATAGGAATCCGGGGGCGAATGAAAAACTGTTTTTT

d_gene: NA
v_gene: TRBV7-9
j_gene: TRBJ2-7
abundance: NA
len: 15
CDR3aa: CASSRGGQDAYEQYF
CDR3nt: TGTGCCAGCAGCCGGGGGGGACAGGACGCCTACGAGCAGTACTTC

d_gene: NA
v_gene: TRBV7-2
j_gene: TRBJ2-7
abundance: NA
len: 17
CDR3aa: CASSTTGFTGIAYEQYF
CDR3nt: TGTGCCAGCAGCACCACGGGATTCACAGGGATCGCCTACGAGCAGTACTTC

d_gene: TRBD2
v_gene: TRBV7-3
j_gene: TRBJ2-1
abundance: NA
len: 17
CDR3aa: CASSLGTSGGKDNEQFF
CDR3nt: TGTGCCAGCAGCTTAGGTACTAGCGGGGGTAAAGACAATGAGCAGTTCTTC

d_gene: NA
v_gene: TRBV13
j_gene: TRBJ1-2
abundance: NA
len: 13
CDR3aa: CASSLRGDYGYTF
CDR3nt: TGTGCCAGCAGCTTAAGAGGGGACTATGGCTACACCTTC

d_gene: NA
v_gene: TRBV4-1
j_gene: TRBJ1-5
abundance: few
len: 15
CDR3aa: CASSPRTVGNQPQHF
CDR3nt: TGCGCCAGCAGCCCTCGGACAGTGGGGAATCAGCCCCAGCATTTT

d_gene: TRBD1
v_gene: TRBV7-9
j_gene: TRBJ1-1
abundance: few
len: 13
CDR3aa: CASRGQGNAEAFF
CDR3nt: TGTGCCAGCCGTGGACAGGGGAACGCTGAAGCTTTCTTT

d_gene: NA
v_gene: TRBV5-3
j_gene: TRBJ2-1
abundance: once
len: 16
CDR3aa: CARSSTGDSPYNEQFF
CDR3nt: TGTGCCAGAAGCTCGACGGGGGACAGTCCCTACAATGAGCAGTTCTTC

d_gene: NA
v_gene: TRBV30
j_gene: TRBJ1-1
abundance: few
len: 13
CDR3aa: CAWITTAAREAFF
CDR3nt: TGTGCCTGGATCACGACGGCGGCACGCGAAGCTTTCTTT

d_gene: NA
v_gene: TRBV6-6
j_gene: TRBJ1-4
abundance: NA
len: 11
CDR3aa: CASTGREKLFF
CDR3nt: TGTGCCAGCACGGGCAGAGAAAAACTGTTTTTT

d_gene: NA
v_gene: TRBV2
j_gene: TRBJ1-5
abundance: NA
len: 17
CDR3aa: CASSPPDVYSRNQPQHF
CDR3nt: TGTGCCAGCAGTCCCCCCGACGTCTACAGCCGCAATCAGCCCCAGCATTTT

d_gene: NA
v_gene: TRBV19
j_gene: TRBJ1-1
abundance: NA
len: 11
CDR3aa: CASGGFVEAFF
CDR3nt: TGTGCCAGCGGGGGGTTCGTAGAAGCTTTCTTT

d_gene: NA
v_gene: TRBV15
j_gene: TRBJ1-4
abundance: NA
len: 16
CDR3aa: CATSRDLLGENEKLFF
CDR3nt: TGTGCCACCAGCAGAGATCTCTTAGGGGAGAATGAAAAACTGTTTTTT

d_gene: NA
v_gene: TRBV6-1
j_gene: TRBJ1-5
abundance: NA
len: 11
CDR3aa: CASRTNQPQHF
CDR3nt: TGTGCCAGCCGAACTAATCAGCCCCAGCATTTT

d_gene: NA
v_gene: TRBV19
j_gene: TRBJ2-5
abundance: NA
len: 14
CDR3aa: CASSSGYIQETQYF
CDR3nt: TGTGCCAGTAGTTCAGGGTATATTCAAGAGACCCAGTACTTC

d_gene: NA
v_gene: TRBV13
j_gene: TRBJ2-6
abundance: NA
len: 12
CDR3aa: CASPPGANVLTF
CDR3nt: TGTGCCAGCCCCCCTGGGGCCAACGTCCTGACTTTC

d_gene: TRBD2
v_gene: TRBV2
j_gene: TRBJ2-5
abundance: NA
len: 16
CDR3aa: CASTLGLAGGKETQYF
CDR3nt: TGTGCCAGCACCCTGGGACTAGCGGGGGGGAAAGAGACCCAGTACTTC

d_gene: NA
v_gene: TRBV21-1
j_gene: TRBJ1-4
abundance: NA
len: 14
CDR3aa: CASSKGNMGQKLFF
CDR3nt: TGTGCCAGCAGCAAGGGAAATATGGGCCAGAAACTGTTTTTT

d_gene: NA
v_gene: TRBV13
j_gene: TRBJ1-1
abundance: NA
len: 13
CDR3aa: CASTNGQNTEAFF
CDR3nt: TGTGCCAGCACCAATGGACAGAACACTGAAGCTTTCTTT

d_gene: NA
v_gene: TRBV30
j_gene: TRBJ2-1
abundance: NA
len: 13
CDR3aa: CAWGRGQYNEQFF
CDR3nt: TGTGCCTGGGGGCGAGGACAGTACAATGAGCAGTTCTTC

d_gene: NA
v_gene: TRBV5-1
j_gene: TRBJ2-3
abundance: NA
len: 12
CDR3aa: CASSLHTDTQYF
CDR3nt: TGCGCCAGCAGCCTACACACAGATACGCAGTATTTT